What follows describes a single TCR beta chain. This entry belongs to a study of T cell changes during pregnancy in multiple sclerosis. This CDR3 is built from 16 residues. Trimming took 3 bases from V and 0 from J; bases not matched to a gene: 3. Per germline, CDR1 MDHEN and CDR2 SYDVKM. The protocol was immunoSEQ multiplex PCR, while the TCRdb copy is restricted to in-frame clones and leaves out a portion. The sample has 55,000 to 85,000 clones, roughly 90% seen once. The gene calls are TRBV28 and TRBJ2-3; 10 nucleotides match TRBD2. Sample: peripheral blood, taken in the second trimester of pregnancy. This clonotype was obtained from a female donor with multiple sclerosis, enrolled in a pregnancy study. CDR3: CASSFGLAVSTDTQYF. The CDR3 nucleotides are TGTGCCAGCAGTTTCGGACTAGCGGTTAGCACAGATACGCAGTATTTT.